This T cell receptor (beta chain) was observed in a study of blood T cell repertoires in COVID-19. Study in general: Both acute and convalescent COVID-19 samples were obtained from the United States, Italy and Spain. T cells, B-cell-depleted T cells, or PBMCs supplied cDNA or gDNA.

Germline V gene data show CDR1 as SGHRS and CDR2 as YFSETQ. V shed 1 base, J shed 10 bases, and the junction held 12 bases outside the gene matches. CDR3 length: 18 residues. Original processing methods: Reference gene primer amplification gave estimated nucleated cell counts. TCRdb's table, derived via immunoSEQ multiplex PCR, lists solely in-frame clones and lacks some. V, J and clone size are those of that table, while D and trimming were read from the DNA. Altogether 100,000 to 150,000 clones are present, 85% being singletons, with the ten largest covering around 27%. This receptor was identified in a woman of 80 years or more with acute or convalescent COVID-19. Sequenced material: peripheral blood. V gene TRBV5-1 combines with J gene TRBJ1-6; TRBD1 aligns across 12 bases. The CDR3 DNA is TGCGCCAGCAGCTTGATAGGGACAGGGGGCGGGCTCGGATCACCCCTCCACTTT. This sequence encodes CASSLIGTGGGLGSPLHF.